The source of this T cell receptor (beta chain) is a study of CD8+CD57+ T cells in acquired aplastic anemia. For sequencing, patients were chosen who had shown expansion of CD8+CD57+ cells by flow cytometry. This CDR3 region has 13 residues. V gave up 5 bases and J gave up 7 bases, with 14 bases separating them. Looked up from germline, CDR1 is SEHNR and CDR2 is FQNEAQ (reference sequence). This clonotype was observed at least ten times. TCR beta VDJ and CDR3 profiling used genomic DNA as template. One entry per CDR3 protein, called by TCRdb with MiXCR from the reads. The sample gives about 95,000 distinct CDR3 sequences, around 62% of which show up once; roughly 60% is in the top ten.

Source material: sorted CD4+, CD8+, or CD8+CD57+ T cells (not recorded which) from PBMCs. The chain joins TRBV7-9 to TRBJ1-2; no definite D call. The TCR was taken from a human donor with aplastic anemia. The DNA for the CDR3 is TGTGCCAGCAGCGCTCCCGAAAGAGGTGGCTACACCTTC. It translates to CASSAPERGGYTF.